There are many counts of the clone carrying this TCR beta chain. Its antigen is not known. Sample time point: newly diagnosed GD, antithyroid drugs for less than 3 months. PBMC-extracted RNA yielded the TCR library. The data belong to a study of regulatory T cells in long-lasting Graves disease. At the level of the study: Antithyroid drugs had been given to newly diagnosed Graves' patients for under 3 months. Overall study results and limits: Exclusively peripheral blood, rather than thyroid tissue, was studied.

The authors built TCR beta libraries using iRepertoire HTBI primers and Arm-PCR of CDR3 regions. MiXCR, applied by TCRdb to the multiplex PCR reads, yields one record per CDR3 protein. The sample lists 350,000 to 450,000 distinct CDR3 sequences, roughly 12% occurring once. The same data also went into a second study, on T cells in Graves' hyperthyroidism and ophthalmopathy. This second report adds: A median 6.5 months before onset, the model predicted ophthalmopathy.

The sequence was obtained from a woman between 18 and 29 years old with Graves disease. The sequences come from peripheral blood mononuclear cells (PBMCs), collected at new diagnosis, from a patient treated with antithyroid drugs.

The CDR3 DNA reads as TGTGCCAGCAGGACTAGCGGGAGGGCCGAGGTGAACACCGGGGAGCTGTTTTTT. Protein sequence: CASRTSGRAEVNTGELFF. The J gene is TRBJ2-2, the V gene TRBV6-8, with 14 bases fitting TRBD2. CDR1 is MNHGY and CDR2 is SAAAGT in the germline V gene. The CDR3 is made up of 18 amino acids. Trimming took 6 bases from V and 1 from J; bases not matched to a gene: 7.